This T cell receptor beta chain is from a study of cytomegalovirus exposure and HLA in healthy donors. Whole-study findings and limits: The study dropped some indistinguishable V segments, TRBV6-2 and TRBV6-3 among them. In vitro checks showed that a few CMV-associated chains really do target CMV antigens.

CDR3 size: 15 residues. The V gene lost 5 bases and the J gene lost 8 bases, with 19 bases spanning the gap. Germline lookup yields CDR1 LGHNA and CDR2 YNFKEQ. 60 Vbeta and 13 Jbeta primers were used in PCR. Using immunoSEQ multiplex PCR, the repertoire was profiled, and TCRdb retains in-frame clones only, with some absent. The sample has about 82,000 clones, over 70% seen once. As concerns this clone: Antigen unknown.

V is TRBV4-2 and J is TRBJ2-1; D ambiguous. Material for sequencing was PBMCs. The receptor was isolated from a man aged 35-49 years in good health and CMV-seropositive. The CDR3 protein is CASSSTPLRWDEQFF. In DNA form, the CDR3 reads TGTGCCAGCAGCTCGACTCCTCTCCGGTGGGATGAGCAGTTCTTC.